This T cell receptor beta chain was observed in a study of lung T cells in sarcoidosis with Löfgren's syndrome. Study information: Löfgren's syndrome patients were the main repertoire analysis focus. Broader study findings: Versus controls, Löfgren's syndrome patients reportedly showed TRAV12-1 and TRBV2 as most expanded. Shared TRAV12-1 and TRBV2 CDR3 motifs were reported across several patients.

TCRdb called the reads again in MiXCR, with one record for every CDR3 protein. The sample lists about 19,000 distinct CDR3 sequences, 20% to 25% seen once, with about 4% in the top ten. The table lists this clonotype with many counts. The antigen remains unidentified. Germline-derived CDR1 and CDR2 are SNHLY and FYNNEI. This CDR3 spans 13 amino acids. V gave up 7 bases and J gave up 2 bases, with 10 bases separating them. The sequenced material came from CD4+ T cells from PBMCs. The J gene is TRBJ2-3, the V gene TRBV2; D perhaps matches TRBD1 (5 bases). The TCR comes from a human donor with sarcoidosis (Löfgren's syndrome or another form), or a control subject (not recorded which). The DNA for the CDR3 is TGTGCCAGCAATGGGGCTTACACAGATACGCAGTATTTT. As protein: CASNGAYTDTQYF.